There are a few counts of the clone carrying this TCR beta chain. What it binds is not known. The V segment lost 1 base and the J segment 0 bases; nucleotides outside the gene matches: 9. This CDR3 has 18 amino acids. Per the germline V gene, CDR1 is SGHVS and CDR2 is FQNEAQ. The sample belongs to a study of T-cell reconstitution after alpha-beta-depleted transplantation in children. Using unique molecular identifiers, the investigators prepared the TCRbeta library. Each CDR3 protein gets one entry after TCRdb re-called the PCR reads with MiXCR. The sample has 100,000 or so distinct CDR3 sequences, roughly a sixth seen once. Broader study findings: Where alpha-beta T cells came from about two months after transplant was reportedly several hundred expanded graft clones. TCRbeta diversity was high at day 60 in some patients (a result of surviving recipient T cells and thymic progenitors). Fresh T-cell production supplied most of the T-cell counts and diversity seen one year after transplant.

The chain links TRBV7-8 to TRBJ2-4, with 7 nucleotides matching TRBD1. The receptor was isolated from a male patient aged 2-15 years who had a stem cell transplant for acute lymphoblastic leukemia, so the T cells may come from the graft donor. The sample was PBMCs, mostly from graft donor cells, taken 180 days after TCRalphabeta/CD19-depleted stem cell transplant. DNA for the CDR3: TGTGCCAGCAGCTTAGAGGCCTACAGGGGCGAAGCCAAAAACATTCAGTACTTC. This sequence encodes CASSLEAYRGEAKNIQYF. The entire variable domain, with the rest obtained from reference TRBV7-8 and TRBJ2-4, is as follows: GAGVSQSPRYKVAKRGQDVALRCDPISGHVSLFWYQQALGQGPEFLTYFQNEAQLDKSGLPSDRFFAERPEGSVSTLKIQRTQQEDSAVYLCASSLEAYRGEAKNIQYFGAGTRLSVL.